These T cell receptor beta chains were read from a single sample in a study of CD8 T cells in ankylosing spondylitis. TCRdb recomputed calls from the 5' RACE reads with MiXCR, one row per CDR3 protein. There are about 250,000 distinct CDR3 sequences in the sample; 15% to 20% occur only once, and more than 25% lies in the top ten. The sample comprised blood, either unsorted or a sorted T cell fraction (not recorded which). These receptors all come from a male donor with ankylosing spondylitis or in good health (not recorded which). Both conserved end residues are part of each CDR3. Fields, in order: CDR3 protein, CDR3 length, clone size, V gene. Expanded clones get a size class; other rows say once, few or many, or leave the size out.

CDR3 protein: CASSYTSSGELFF
CDR3 length: 13
clone size: .
V gene: TRBV12-3/TRBV12-4

CDR3 protein: CASSQSYSGNSYEQYF
CDR3 length: 16
clone size: few
V gene: TRBV7-8

CDR3 protein: CASSQATGGLETQYF
CDR3 length: 15
clone size: many
V gene: TRBV12-3/TRBV12-4

CDR3 protein: CSPHSWVQNAYEQYF
CDR3 length: 15
clone size: .
V gene: TRBV20-1

CDR3 protein: CAGTAGNEQFF
CDR3 length: 11
clone size: few
V gene: TRBV7-9

CDR3 protein: CASSGTLERVSYEQYF
CDR3 length: 16
clone size: few
V gene: TRBV25-1

CDR3 protein: CSVHGQENTEAFF
CDR3 length: 13
clone size: few
V gene: TRBV29-1

CDR3 protein: CASHAGSSYEQYF
CDR3 length: 13
clone size: many
V gene: TRBV6-2/TRBV6-3

CDR3 protein: CATSKREYEQYF
CDR3 length: 12
clone size: .
V gene: TRBV15

CDR3 protein: CASRNRGLTGELFF
CDR3 length: 14
clone size: .
V gene: TRBV27

CDR3 protein: CASSLEPGAGEKLFF
CDR3 length: 15
clone size: few
V gene: TRBV7-6

CDR3 protein: CASSFSLPNEQFF
CDR3 length: 13
clone size: few
V gene: TRBV5-6

CDR3 protein: CASSQTPSRGAYNEKLFF
CDR3 length: 18
clone size: .
V gene: TRBV4-1

CDR3 protein: CATSDGSSGTGELFF
CDR3 length: 15
clone size: .
V gene: TRBV24-1

CDR3 protein: CASSPDRQVYEQYF
CDR3 length: 14
clone size: .
V gene: TRBV6-1

CDR3 protein: CASSWTSVSTDTQYF
CDR3 length: 15
clone size: once
V gene: TRBV4-1

CDR3 protein: CASSQHATYEQYF
CDR3 length: 13
clone size: once
V gene: TRBV7-8

CDR3 protein: CATSGGFDEQYF
CDR3 length: 12
clone size: few
V gene: TRBV12-3/TRBV12-4

CDR3 protein: CASSYSAGEDLEQYF
CDR3 length: 15
clone size: few
V gene: TRBV6-2/TRBV6-3

CDR3 protein: CASSWSVDQPQHF
CDR3 length: 13
clone size: many
V gene: TRBV27

CDR3 protein: CASEDRDRSRYF
CDR3 length: 12
clone size: .
V gene: TRBV7-9

CDR3 protein: CASSYRVGGQETQYF
CDR3 length: 15
clone size: many
V gene: TRBV6-5

CDR3 protein: CASSLPGTGLYEQYF
CDR3 length: 15
clone size: .
V gene: TRBV27

CDR3 protein: CASSYSWDTEAFF
CDR3 length: 13
clone size: .
V gene: TRBV6-5

CDR3 protein: CASSQDPWVEQYF
CDR3 length: 13
clone size: many
V gene: TRBV4-3

CDR3 protein: CASSLGILYEQYF
CDR3 length: 13
clone size: .
V gene: TRBV27

CDR3 protein: CASSLSQVLHEQYF
CDR3 length: 14
clone size: .
V gene: TRBV7-2

CDR3 protein: CAIRDRFNEKLFF
CDR3 length: 13
clone size: few
V gene: TRBV10-3

CDR3 protein: CASSLELARPYEQYF
CDR3 length: 15
clone size: few
V gene: TRBV7-6

CDR3 protein: CASSQDGDGGVSEAFF
CDR3 length: 16
clone size: .
V gene: TRBV4-2

CDR3 protein: CSVVMGTNPHEQYF
CDR3 length: 14
clone size: .
V gene: TRBV29-1